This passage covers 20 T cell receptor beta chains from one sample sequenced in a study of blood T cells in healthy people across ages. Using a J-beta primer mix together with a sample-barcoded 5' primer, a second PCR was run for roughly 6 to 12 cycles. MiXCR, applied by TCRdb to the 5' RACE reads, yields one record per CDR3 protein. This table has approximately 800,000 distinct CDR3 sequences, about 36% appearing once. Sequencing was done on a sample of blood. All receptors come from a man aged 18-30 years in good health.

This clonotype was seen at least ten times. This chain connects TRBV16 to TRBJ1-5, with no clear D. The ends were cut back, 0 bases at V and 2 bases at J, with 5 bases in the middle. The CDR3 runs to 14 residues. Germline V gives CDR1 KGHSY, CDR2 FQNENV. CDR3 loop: CASSQSGGNQPQHF. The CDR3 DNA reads TGTGCCAGCAGCCAATCTGGTGGCAATCAGCCCCAGCATTTT.

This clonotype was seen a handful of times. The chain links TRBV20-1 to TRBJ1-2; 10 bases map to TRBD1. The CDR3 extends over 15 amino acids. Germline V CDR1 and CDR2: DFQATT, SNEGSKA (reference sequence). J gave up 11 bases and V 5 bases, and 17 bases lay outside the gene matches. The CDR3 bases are TGCAGTGCTGACGCTCGAGTGGACAGGGGGGGAGGTTACACCTTC. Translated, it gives CSADARVDRGGGYTF.

The CDR3 is CASTFYNEQFF. The CDR3 DNA reads as TGTGCCAGCACTTTTTACAATGAGCAGTTCTTC. This chain links TRBV7-2 with TRBJ2-1; D uncertain. This CDR3 spans 11 amino acids. V dropped 7 bases and J dropped 4 bases, with 5 bases sitting between them. Germline CDR1 reads SGHTA; CDR2 reads FQGNSA.

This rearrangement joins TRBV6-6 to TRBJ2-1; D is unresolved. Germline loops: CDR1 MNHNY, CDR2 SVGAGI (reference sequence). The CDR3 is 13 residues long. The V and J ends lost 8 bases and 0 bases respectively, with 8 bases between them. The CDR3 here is CASASSSYNEQFF. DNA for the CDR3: TGTGCCAGCGCAAGCAGCTCCTACAATGAGCAGTTCTTC.

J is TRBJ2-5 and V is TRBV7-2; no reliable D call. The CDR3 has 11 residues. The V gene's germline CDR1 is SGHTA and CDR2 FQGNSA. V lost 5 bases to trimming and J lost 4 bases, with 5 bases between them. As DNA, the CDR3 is TGTGCCAGCAGCAATCGAGAGACCCAGTACTTC. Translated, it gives CASSNRETQYF.

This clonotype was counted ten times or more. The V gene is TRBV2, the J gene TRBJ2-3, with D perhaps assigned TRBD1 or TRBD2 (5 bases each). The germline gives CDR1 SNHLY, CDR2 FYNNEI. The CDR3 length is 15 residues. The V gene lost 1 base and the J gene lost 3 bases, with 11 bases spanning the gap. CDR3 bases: TGTGCCAGCAGTGAAGAACCGGGGCTGACAGATACGCAGTATTTT. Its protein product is CASSEEPGLTDTQYF.

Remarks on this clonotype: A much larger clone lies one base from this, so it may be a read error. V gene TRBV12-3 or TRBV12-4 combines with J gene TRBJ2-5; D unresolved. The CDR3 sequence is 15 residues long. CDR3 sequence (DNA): TGTACCAGCAGTTTTAGTGGCGGACGCCAAGAGACCCAGTACTTC. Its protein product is CTSSFSGGRQETQYF.

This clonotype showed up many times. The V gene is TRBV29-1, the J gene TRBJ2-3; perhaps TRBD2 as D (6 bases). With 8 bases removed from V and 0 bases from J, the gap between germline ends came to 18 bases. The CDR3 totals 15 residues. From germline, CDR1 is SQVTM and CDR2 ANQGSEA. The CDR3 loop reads CSMRRGTSSTDTQYF. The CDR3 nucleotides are TGCAGCATGCGACGGGGGACTTCTAGCACAGATACGCAGTATTTT.

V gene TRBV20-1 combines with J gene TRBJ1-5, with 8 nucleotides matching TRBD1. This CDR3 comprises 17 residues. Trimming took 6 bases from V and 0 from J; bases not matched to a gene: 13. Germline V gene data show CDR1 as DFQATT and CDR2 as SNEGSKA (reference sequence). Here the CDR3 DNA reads TGCAGTGCCCGGGACAGGCTTAAAACGCATAGCAATCAGCCCCAGCATTTT. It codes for CSARDRLKTHSNQPQHF.

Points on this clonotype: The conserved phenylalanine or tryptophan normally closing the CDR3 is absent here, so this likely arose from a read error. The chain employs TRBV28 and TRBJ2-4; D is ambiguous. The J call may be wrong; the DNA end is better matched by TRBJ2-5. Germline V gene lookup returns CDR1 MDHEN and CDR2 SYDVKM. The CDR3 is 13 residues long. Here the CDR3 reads CASSVPSQETQYS. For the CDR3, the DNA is TGTGCCAGCAGTGTGCCCAGTCAAGAGACCCAGTACTCC.

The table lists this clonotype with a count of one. The CDR3 spells CASSGPGTWNEQYF. The CDR3 nucleotides are TGTGCCAGCAGCGGGCCCGGGACTTGGAATGAGCAGTACTTC. This chain uses TRBV25-1 with TRBJ2-7; maybe TRBD2 (6 bases). Trimming pared 6 bases from V and 7 bases from J, leaving 19 bases between. Germline V gene lookup returns CDR1 MGHDK and CDR2 SYGVNS. This CDR3 comprises 14 residues.

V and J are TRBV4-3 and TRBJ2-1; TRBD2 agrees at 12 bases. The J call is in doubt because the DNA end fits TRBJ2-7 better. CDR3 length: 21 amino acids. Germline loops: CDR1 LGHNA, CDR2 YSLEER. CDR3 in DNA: TGCGCCAGCAGCCAAGCCAAGACTAGCGGGGGAAACCTAGTCTCCTACAATGAGCAGTACTTC. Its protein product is CASSQAKTSGGNLVSYNEQYF.

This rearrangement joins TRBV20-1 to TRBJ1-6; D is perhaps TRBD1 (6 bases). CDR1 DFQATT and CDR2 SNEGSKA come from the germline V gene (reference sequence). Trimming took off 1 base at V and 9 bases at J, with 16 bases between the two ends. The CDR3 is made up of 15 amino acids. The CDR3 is CSARVRTAGSSPLHF. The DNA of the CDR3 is TGCAGTGCTAGAGTCCGGACAGCTGGCAGTTCACCCCTCCACTTT.

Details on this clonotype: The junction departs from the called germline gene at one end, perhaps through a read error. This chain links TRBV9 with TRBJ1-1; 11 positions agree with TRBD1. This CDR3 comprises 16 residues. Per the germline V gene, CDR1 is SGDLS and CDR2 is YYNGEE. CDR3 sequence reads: CVSSVGQGVLNTEAFF. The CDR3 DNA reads TGTGTCAGCAGCGTGGGACAGGGGGTACTGAACACTGAAGCTTTCTTT.

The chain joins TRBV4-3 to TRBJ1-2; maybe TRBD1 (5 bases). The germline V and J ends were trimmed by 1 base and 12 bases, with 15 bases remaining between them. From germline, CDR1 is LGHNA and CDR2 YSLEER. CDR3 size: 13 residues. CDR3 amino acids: CASSQGGRGGHTF. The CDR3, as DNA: TGCGCCAGCAGCCAAGGAGGTAGGGGCGGCCACACCTTC.

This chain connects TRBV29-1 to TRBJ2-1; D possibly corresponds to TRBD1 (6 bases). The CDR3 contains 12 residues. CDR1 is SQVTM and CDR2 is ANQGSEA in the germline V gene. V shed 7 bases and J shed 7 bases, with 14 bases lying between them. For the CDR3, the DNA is TGCAGCGCCGCATCCACAGGGAATGAGCAGTTCTTC. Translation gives CSAASTGNEQFF.

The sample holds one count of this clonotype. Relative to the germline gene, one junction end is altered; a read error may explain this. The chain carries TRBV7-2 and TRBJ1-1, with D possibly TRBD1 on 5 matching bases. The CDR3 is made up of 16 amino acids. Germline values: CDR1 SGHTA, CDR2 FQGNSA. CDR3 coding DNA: TGTGCCAGCAGCCTAGAGGGGACGAGCCTGAACACTGAAGCTTCCTTT. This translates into CASSLEGTSLNTEASF.

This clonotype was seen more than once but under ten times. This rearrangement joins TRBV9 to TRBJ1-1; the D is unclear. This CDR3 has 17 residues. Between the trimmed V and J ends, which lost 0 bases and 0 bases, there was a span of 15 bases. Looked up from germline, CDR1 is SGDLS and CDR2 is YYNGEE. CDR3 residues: CASSVEGVKGMNTEAFF. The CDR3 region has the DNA TGTGCCAGCAGCGTAGAAGGCGTGAAAGGGATGAACACTGAAGCTTTCTTT.

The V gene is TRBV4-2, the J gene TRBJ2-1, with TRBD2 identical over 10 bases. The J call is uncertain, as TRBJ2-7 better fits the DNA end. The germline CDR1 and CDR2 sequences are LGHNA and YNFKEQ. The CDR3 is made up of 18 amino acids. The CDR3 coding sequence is TGTGCCAGCAGCCAAGAGGCTAGCGGGGGATGGCCCTACAATGAGCAGTACTTC. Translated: CASSQEASGGWPYNEQYF.

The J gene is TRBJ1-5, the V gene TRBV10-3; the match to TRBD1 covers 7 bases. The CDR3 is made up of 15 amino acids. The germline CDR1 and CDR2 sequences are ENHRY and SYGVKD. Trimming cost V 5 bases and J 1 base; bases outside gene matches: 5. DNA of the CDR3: TGTGCCATCAGTCCAGGGGGACAGAGCAATCAGCCCCAGCATTTT. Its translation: CAISPGGQSNQPQHF.